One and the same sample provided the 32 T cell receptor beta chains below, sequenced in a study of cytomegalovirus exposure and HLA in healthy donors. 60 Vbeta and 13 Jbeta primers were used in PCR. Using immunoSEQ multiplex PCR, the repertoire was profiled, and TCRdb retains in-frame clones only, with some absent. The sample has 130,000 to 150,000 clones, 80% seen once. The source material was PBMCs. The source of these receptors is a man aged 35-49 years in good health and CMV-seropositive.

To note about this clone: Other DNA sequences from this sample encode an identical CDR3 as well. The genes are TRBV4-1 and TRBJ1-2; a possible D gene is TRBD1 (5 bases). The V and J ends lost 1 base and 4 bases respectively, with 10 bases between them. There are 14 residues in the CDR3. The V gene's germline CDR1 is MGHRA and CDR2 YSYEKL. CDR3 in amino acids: CASSQVGQGYGYTF. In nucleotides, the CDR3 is TGCGCCAGCAGCCAAGTGGGTCAGGGCTATGGCTACACCTTC.

CDR3 DNA sequence: TGTGCCAGCAATCGGGCGGGAGTAGAGACCCAGTACTTC. Its protein product is CASNRAGVETQYF. This chain joins TRBV2 and TRBJ2-5; TRBD2 matches at 7 bases. The ends lost 7 bases at V and 4 bases at J; junction bases unmatched: 6. The V gene's germline CDR1 is SNHLY and CDR2 FYNNEI. The CDR3 covers 13 residues.

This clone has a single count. Here the CDR3 reads CASSTEDRVRDEQYF. The CDR3 DNA is TGCGCCAGCAGCACCGAAGACAGGGTCCGCGACGAGCAGTACTTC. V and J are TRBV5-1 and TRBJ2-7; 7 nucleotides align to TRBD1. The germline gives CDR1 SGHRS, CDR2 YFSETQ. This CDR3 comprises 15 residues. The V and J ends lost 4 bases and 5 bases, in that order; junction bases with no gene match: 12.

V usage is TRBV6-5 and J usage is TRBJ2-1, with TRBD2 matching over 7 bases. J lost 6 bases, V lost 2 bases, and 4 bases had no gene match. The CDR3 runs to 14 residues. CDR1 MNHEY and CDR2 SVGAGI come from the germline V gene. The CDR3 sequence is CASSYGGRANEQFF. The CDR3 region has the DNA TGTGCCAGCAGTTACGGGGGGAGGGCCAATGAGCAGTTCTTC.

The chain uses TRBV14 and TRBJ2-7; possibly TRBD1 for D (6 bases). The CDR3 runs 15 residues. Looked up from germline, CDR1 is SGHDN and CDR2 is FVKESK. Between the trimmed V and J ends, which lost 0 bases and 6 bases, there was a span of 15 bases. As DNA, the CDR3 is TGTGCCAGCAGCCAAGATCAGGGGATTGTGGGCGAGCAGTACTTC. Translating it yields CASSQDQGIVGEQYF.

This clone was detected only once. The CDR3 sequence is CASSDRTPSTDTQYF. DNA of the CDR3: TGTGCCAGCAGCGACAGAACCCCTAGCACAGATACGCAGTATTTT. The chain links TRBV6-6 to TRBJ2-3; TRBD1 might be the D (5 bases). V lost 6 bases and J lost 0, with 13 bases in between. The CDR3 loop spans 15 amino acids. Germline values: CDR1 MNHNY, CDR2 SVGAGI (reference sequence).

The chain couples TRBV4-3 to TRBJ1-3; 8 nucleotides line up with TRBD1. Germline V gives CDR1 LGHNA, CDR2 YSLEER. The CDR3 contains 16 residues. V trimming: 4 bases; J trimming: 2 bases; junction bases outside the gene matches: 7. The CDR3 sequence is CASSRLTGEPGNTIYF. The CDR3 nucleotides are TGCGCCAGCAGCCGGCTGACAGGGGAGCCTGGAAACACCATATATTTT.

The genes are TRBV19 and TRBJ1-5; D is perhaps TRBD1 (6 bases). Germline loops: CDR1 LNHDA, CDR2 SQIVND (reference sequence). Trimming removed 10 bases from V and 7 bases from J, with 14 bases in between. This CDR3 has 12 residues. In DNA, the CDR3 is TGTGCCACTAGAACAGGGCGGCAGCCCCAGCATTTT. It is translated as CATRTGRQPQHF.

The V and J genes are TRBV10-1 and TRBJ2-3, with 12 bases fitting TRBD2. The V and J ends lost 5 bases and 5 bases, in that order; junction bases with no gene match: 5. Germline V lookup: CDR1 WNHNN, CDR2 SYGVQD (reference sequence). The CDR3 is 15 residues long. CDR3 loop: CASSLAGGPVDTQYF. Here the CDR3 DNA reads TGCGCCAGCAGTCTAGCGGGGGGGCCGGTAGATACGCAGTATTTT.

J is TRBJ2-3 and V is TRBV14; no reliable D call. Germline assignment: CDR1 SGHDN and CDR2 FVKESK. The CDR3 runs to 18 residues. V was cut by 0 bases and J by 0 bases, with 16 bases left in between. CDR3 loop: CASSQDLAPLRSTDTQYF. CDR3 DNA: TGTGCCAGCAGCCAAGATTTAGCCCCTCTGAGGAGCACAGATACGCAGTATTTT.

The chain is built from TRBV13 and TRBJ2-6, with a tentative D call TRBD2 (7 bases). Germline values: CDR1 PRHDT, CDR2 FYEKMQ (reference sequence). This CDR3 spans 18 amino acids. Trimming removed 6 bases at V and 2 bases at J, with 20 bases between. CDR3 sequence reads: CASSQSFRGATGANVLTF. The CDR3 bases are TGTGCCAGCAGTCAATCCTTCCGGGGGGCAACTGGGGCCAACGTCCTGACTTTC.

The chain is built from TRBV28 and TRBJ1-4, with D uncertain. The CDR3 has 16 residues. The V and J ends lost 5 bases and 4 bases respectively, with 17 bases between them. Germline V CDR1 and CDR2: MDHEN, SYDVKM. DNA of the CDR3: TGTGCCAGCAGTAGTACGCGGAGCATTTTTAATGAAAAACTGTTTTTT. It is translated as CASSSTRSIFNEKLFF.

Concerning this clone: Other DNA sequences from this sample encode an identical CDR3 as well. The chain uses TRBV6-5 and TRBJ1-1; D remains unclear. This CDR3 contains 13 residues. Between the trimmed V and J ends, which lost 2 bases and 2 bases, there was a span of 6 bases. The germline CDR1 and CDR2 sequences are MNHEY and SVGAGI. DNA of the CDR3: TGTGCCAGCAGTTACGGCAGAAACACTGAAGCTTTCTTT. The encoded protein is CASSYGRNTEAFF.

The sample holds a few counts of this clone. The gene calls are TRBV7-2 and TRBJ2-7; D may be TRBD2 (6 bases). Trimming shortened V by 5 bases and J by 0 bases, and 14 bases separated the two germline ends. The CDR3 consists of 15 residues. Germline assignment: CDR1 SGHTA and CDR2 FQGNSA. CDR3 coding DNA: TGTGCCAGCAGCGCTTCTTATAGCGGCTCCTACGAGCAGTACTTC. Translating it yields CASSASYSGSYEQYF.

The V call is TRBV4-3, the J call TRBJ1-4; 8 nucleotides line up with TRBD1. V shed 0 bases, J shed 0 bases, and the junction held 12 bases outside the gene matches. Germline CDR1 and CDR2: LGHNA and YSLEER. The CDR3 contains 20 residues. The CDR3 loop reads CASSQEKQTGVPTTNEKLFF. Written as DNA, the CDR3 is TGCGCCAGCAGCCAAGAAAAACAGACAGGGGTTCCGACAACTAATGAAAAACTGTTTTTT.

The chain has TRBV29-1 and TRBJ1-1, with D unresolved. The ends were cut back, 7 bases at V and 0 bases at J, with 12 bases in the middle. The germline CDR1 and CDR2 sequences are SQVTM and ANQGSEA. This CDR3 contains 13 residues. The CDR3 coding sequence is TGCAGCGCCGTGTCAGTCATGAACACTGAAGCTTTCTTT. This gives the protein CSAVSVMNTEAFF.

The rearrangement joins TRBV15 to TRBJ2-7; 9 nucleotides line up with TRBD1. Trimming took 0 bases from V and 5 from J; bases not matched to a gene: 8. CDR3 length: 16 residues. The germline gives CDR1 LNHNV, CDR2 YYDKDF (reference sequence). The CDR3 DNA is TGTGCCACCAGCAGAGATTTTGGGACAGGGCCACACGAGCAGTACTTC. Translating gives CATSRDFGTGPHEQYF.

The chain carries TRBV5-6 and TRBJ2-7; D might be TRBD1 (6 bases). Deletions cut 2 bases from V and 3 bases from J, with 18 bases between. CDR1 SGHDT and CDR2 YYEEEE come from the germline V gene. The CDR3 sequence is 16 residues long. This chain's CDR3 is CASSFGGGIVNYEQYF. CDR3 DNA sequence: TGTGCCAGCAGCTTTGGGGGCGGAATTGTAAACTACGAGCAGTACTTC.

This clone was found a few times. The CDR3 sequence: CASSSHGGKREGYEQYF. In DNA, the CDR3 is TGTGCCAGCAGCTCTCACGGGGGCAAGCGGGAGGGCTACGAGCAGTACTTC. The genes are TRBV5-4 and TRBJ2-7; TRBD2 agrees at 10 bases. Trimming cost V 3 bases and J 3 bases; bases outside gene matches: 12. CDR1 is SGHNT and CDR2 is YYREEE in the germline V gene (reference sequence). The CDR3 runs 17 residues.

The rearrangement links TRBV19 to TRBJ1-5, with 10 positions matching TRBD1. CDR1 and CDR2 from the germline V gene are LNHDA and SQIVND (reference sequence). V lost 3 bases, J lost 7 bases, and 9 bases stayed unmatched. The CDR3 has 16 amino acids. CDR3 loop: CASSILGGTGDQPQHF. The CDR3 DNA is TGTGCCAGTAGTATCTTGGGGGGGACAGGGGACCAGCCCCAGCATTTT.

CDR3 in amino acids: CASSSMGQGGYEQYF. The CDR3 nucleotides are TGTGCCAGCAGTTCCATGGGACAGGGAGGCTACGAGCAGTACTTC. The chain has TRBV6-5 and TRBJ2-7; 9 nucleotides match TRBD1. Trimming at V came to 4 bases and at J to 3 bases, leaving 7 bases not matched to a gene. CDR1 MNHEY and CDR2 SVGAGI come from the germline V gene. This CDR3 spans 15 amino acids.

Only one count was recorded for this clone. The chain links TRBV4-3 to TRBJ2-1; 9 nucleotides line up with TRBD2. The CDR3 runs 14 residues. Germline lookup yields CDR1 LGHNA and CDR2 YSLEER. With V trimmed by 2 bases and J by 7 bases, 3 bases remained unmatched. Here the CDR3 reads CASSQFLAGNEQFF. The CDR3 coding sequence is TGCGCCAGCAGCCAATTTCTAGCGGGAAATGAGCAGTTCTTC.

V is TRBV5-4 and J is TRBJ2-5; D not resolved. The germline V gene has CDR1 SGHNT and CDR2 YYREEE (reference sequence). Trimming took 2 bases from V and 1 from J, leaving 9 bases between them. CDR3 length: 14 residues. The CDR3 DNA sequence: TGTGCCAGCAGCTTTGGGCGCACCCAAGAGACCCAGTACTTC. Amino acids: CASSFGRTQETQYF.

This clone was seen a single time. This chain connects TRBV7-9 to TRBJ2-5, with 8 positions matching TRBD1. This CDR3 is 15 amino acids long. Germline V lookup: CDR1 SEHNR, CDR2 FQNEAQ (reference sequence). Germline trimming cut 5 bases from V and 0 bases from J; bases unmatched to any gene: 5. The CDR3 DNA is TGTGCCAGCAGCCCCCAGACAGGGGACCAAGAGACCCAGTACTTC. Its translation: CASSPQTGDQETQYF.

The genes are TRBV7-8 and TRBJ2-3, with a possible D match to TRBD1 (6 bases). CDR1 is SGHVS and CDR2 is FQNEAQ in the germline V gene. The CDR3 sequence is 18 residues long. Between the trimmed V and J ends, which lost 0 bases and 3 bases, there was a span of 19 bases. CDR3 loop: CASSLARRGGNFTDTQYF. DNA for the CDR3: TGTGCCAGCAGCTTAGCGCGGAGAGGGGGAAATTTTACAGATACGCAGTATTTT.

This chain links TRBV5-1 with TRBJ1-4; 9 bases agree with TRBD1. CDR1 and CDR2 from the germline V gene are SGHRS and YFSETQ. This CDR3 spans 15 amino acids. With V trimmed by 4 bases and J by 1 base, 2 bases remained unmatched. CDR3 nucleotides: TGCGCCAGCAGCCCGGACAGGGGAACTAATGAAAAACTGTTTTTT. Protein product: CASSPDRGTNEKLFF. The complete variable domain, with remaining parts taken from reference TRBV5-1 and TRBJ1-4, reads KAGVTQTPRYLIKTRGQQVTLSCSPISGHRSVSWYQQTPGQGLQFLFEYFSETQRNKGNFPGRFSGRQFSNSRSEMNVSTLELGDSALYLCASSPDRGTNEKLFFGSGTQLSVL.

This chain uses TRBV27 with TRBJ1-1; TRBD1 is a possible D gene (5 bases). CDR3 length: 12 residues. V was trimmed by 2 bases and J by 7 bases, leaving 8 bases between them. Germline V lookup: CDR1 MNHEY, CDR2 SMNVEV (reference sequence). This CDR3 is CASSLRRGEAFF. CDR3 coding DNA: TGTGCCAGCAGTTTAAGGAGGGGTGAAGCTTTCTTT.

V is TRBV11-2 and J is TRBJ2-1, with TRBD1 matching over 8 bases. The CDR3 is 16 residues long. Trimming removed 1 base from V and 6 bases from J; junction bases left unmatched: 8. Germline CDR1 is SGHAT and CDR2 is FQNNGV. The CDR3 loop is CASSLGDRGLVNEQFF. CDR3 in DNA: TGTGCCAGCAGCTTAGGCGACAGGGGTCTGGTCAATGAGCAGTTCTTC.

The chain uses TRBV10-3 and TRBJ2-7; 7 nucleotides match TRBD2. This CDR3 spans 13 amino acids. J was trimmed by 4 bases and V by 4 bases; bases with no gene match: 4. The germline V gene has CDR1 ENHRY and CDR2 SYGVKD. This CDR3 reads CAISGGLGYEQYF. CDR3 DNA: TGTGCCATCAGTGGTGGACTAGGGTACGAGCAGTACTTC.

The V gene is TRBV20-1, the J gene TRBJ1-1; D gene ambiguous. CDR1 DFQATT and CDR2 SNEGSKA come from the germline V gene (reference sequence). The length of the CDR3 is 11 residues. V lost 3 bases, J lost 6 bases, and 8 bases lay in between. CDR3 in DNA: TGCAGTGCTAGTGTGTATCCTGAAGCTTTCTTT. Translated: CSASVYPEAFF.

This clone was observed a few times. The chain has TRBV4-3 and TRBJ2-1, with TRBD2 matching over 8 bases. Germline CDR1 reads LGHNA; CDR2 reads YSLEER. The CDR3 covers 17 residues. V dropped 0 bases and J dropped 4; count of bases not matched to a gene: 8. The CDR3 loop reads CASSQESPAGVYNEQFF. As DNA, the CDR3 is TGCGCCAGCAGCCAAGAAAGTCCAGCGGGAGTTTACAATGAGCAGTTCTTC.

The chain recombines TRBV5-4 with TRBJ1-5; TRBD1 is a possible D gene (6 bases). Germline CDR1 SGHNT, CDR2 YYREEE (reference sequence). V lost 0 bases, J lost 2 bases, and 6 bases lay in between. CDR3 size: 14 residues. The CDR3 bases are TGTGCCAGCAGCTTGGACAGGGGCAATCAGCCCCAGCATTTT. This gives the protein CASSLDRGNQPQHF.